The clone carrying this TCR beta chain was seen repeatedly, ten times or more. Antigen specificity is unknown. The data derive from a study of T cell repertoires in cytomegalovirus infection. Findings and limits, study-wide: What dominated the ex vivo response were HLA-C-restricted CMV-specific TCR beta clonotypes.

Looked up from germline, CDR1 is SQVTM and CDR2 is ANQGSEA. V shed 4 bases and J shed 8 bases, with 14 bases lying between them. The CDR3 sequence is 12 residues long. One entry per CDR3 protein, called by TCRdb with MiXCR from the reads. The data contain more than 250,000 distinct CDR3 sequences, approximately 13% of them singletons. The clonotype comes from a human donor in good health (CMV status not recorded). Some clones in this sample may be carry-over from other donors' samples. Material for sequencing was PBMCs. The chain links TRBV29-1 to TRBJ1-2; D is unresolved. The CDR3 DNA reads TGCAGCGTTGTTCGGGCTAATGGCGGCTACACCTTC. Translation gives CSVVRANGGYTF. The full variable domain, rest sourced from reference TRBV29-1 and TRBJ1-2, is SAVISQKPSRDICQRGTSLTIQCQVDSQVTMMFWYRQQPGQSLTLIATANQGSEATYESGFVIDKFPISRPNLTFSTLTVSNMSPEDSSIYLCSVVRANGGYTFGSGTRLTVV.